This T cell receptor beta chain originates from a study of blood T cell repertoires in COVID-19. Study-level background: Among Cohort 3 donors, those recovered had two negative PCRs, clearance, or symptom resolution.

The CDR3 loop spans 18 amino acids. With 3 bases clipped from V and 5 bases from J, the junction kept 14 bases outside the gene matches. CDR1 SGHVS and CDR2 FQNEAQ come from the germline V gene. Assay: immunoSEQ multiplex PCR; the TCRdb copy retains only in-frame clones and omits some. This sample has over 200,000 clones, with 86% found just once. The sequenced sample consisted of PBMCs or T cells enriched from blood (not recorded which). This chain connects TRBV7-8 to TRBJ1-1; 11 positions agree with TRBD1. This TCR derives from a woman in her forties or fifties in a cohort exposed to, infected with or recovered from COVID-19 (not recorded which). In DNA form, the CDR3 reads TGTGCCAGCAGCTTGGGTTATTGGACAGGGGGCACCGAGACTGAAGCTTTCTTT. Translated, it gives CASSLGYWTGGTETEAFF.